The 5 T cell receptor beta chains below come from one sample, sequenced in a study of cytotoxic CD8 clonotypes in ibrutinib-treated CLL (dated by TCRdb to the early 2020s). Per the publication, the time point label means: roughly 2 years on ibrutinib. The library relied on the immunoSEQ multiplex PCR assay. What TCRdb holds here is the immuneACCESS table cut down to in-frame rearrangements. Part of the clones is not present; checked against another copy, under half of the missing clones reflect an unresolved V gene, and the others are unexplained. This sample comprises 150,000 to 200,000 clones, about four fifths of them detected only once. The ten largest clonotypes hold about 4.9% of the sample. Here the sequenced sample was PBMCs, taken after 24 months of ibrutinib treatment. The receptors originated from a human donor with chronic lymphocytic leukemia.

The table lists this clone with a count of one. The gene calls are TRBV7-2 and TRBJ1-1; 9 nucleotides line up with TRBD1. Germline CDR1 and CDR2: SGHTA and FQGNSA. The CDR3 runs 14 residues. Trimming took 4 bases from V and 4 from J; bases not matched to a gene: 4. This CDR3 reads CASSSSTGGTEAFF. CDR3 coding DNA: TGTGCCAGCAGCTCCTCGACAGGGGGCACTGAAGCTTTCTTT.

The chain uses TRBV28 and TRBJ2-4; D gene ambiguous. V shed 6 bases and J shed 0 bases, with 12 bases lying between them. Germline CDR1 and CDR2: MDHEN and SYDVKM. This CDR3 has 15 residues. As DNA, the CDR3 is TGTGCCAGCAGATCCCCACATCGAGCCAAAAACATTCAGTACTTC. It is translated as CASRSPHRAKNIQYF.

The chain carries TRBV7-6 and TRBJ1-1, with a possible D match to TRBD1 (5 bases). From germline, CDR1 is SGHVS and CDR2 FNYEAQ. CDR3 length: 14 amino acids. The V gene lost 6 bases and the J gene lost 1 base, with 12 bases spanning the gap. CDR3 loop: CASSPQGRNTEAFF. In nucleotides, the CDR3 is TGTGCCAGCAGTCCTCAGGGAAGGAACACTGAAGCTTTCTTT.

This clone has only one observation. The rearrangement links TRBV28 to TRBJ2-2; 8 positions match TRBD1. Germline loops: CDR1 MDHEN, CDR2 SYDVKM. The J segment lost 6 bases and the V segment lost 6 bases, leaving 12 bases of the junction unmatched. This CDR3 comprises 16 residues. CDR3 coding DNA: TGTGCCAGCAGACCTAGATTGACAGGGGATGCCGGGGAGCTGTTTTTT. Residues: CASRPRLTGDAGELFF.

The CDR3 DNA reads TGTGCCAGCAACTTGATCAGGGGCTATGGCTACACCTTC. Its protein is CASNLIRGYGYTF. The J gene is TRBJ1-2, the V gene TRBV7-9; the D gene is possibly TRBD1 (6 bases). Trimming shortened V by 7 bases and J by 4 bases, and 13 bases separated the two germline ends. Germline values: CDR1 SEHNR, CDR2 FQNEAQ (reference sequence). This CDR3 contains 13 residues.